One sample yielded the 15 T cell receptor beta chains listed below, sequenced in a study of CD8 T cells in ankylosing spondylitis. In TCRdb, the 5' RACE reads were re-called with MiXCR into one record per CDR3 protein. The data show 200,000 to 300,000 distinct CDR3 sequences, about 10% seen once. The sequencing input was blood, either unsorted or a sorted T cell fraction (not recorded which). Receptors originate from a male donor with ankylosing spondylitis or in good health (not recorded which).

This clonotype was counted ten times or more. The gene calls are TRBV5-5 and TRBJ2-7; D is ambiguous. The V gene's germline CDR1 is SGHKS and CDR2 YYEKEE (reference sequence). This CDR3 spans 15 amino acids. V lost 0 bases to trimming and J lost 2 bases, with 12 bases between them. CDR3 protein: CASSLGEAATYEQYF. CDR3 DNA sequence: TGTGCCAGCAGCTTGGGCGAGGCCGCTACCTACGAGCAGTACTTC.

This clonotype was recorded at least ten times. This chain uses TRBV3-1 with TRBJ1-1; D call uncertain. Germline loops: CDR1 LGHDT, CDR2 YNNKEL (reference sequence). V was cut by 1 base and J by 5 bases, with 11 bases left in between. The CDR3 is 14 residues long. CDR3: CASSQGGILTEAFF. For the CDR3, the DNA is TGTGCCAGCAGCCAAGGGGGTATTCTGACTGAAGCTTTCTTT. Full variable domain (missing parts from reference TRBV3-1 and TRBJ1-1): DTAVSQTPKYLVTQMGNDKSIKCEQNLGHDTMYWYKQDSKKFLKIMFSYNNKELIINETVPNRFSPKSPDKAHLNLHINSLELGDSAVYFCASSQGGILTEAFFGQGTRLTVV.

This clonotype was counted ten times or more. The rearrangement uses TRBV29-1 and TRBJ1-1; TRBD1 agrees at 7 bases. The CDR3 length is 14 residues. V lost 2 bases, J lost 1 base, and 4 bases stayed unmatched. From germline, CDR1 is SQVTM and CDR2 ANQGSEA. The CDR3: CSVELPGGNTEAFF. The DNA for the CDR3 is TGCAGCGTTGAACTCCCAGGGGGGAACACTGAAGCTTTCTTT. Looking up the rest from reference TRBV29-1 and TRBJ1-1 gives the full variable domain: SAVISQKPSRDICQRGTSLTIQCQVDSQVTMMFWYRQQPGQSLTLIATANQGSEATYESGFVIDKFPISRPNLTFSTLTVSNMSPEDSSIYLCSVELPGGNTEAFFGQGTRLTVV.

The chain uses TRBV20-1 and TRBJ1-3; TRBD1 matches at 8 bases. The junction had 3 bases not matched to a gene; V was cut back by 1 base and J by 4 bases. From germline, CDR1 is DFQATT and CDR2 SNEGSKA (reference sequence). The CDR3 is 14 residues long. CDR3 sequence reads: CSARAGTGGNTIYF. The CDR3 DNA reads TGCAGTGCTAGAGCCGGGACAGGCGGAAACACCATATATTTT.

This clonotype has at least ten counts. The chain carries TRBV21-1 and TRBJ2-2. TRBV21-1 is a documented pseudogene. The CDR3 totals 14 residues. CDR3 DNA sequence: TGTGCCAGCAGCAAAGCCCCGGACACCGGGGAGCTGTTTTTT. It codes for CASSKAPDTGELFF.

This clonotype has only a few counts. The rearrangement uses TRBV23-1 and TRBJ2-7, with 9 positions matching TRBD1. TRBV23-1 is assigned to the ORF class and has an uncertain function. V trimming: 10 bases; J trimming: 2 bases; junction bases outside the gene matches: 6. This CDR3 contains 13 residues. The CDR3 nucleotides are TGCGCCACGATCCGGACAGGGGCCTACGAGCAGTACTTC. Encoded protein: CATIRTGAYEQYF.

Many counts were recorded for this clonotype. The rearrangement links TRBV5-1 to TRBJ2-3; D is unclear. Germline CDR1 and CDR2: SGHRS and YFSETQ. The CDR3 length is 12 residues. V lost 3 bases and J 5 bases, leaving 7 bases between the germline ends. CDR3 sequence: CASSSEGDTQYF. The DNA of the CDR3 is TGCGCCAGCAGCTCAGAAGGAGATACGCAGTATTTT.

This clonotype was seen repeatedly, ten times or more. The V call is TRBV29-1, the J call TRBJ1-5; 8 bases are shared with TRBD1. CDR1 and CDR2 (germline): SQVTM, ANQGSEA. The CDR3 is 13 residues long. V dropped 4 bases and J dropped 5; count of bases not matched to a gene: 4. In DNA form, the CDR3 reads TGCAGCGTTGTAGTACAGGGGGATCAGCCCCAGCATTTT. Its translation is CSVVVQGDQPQHF.

This clonotype was detected many times. V gene TRBV20-1 combines with J gene TRBJ1-4; D call uncertain. Looked up from germline, CDR1 is DFQATT and CDR2 is SNEGSKA (reference sequence). Trimming took off 5 bases at V and 0 bases at J, with 10 bases between the two ends. The CDR3 has 14 residues. This CDR3 is CSAGELTTNEKLFF. In DNA, the CDR3 is TGCAGTGCTGGGGAGTTGACAACTAATGAAAAACTGTTTTTT.

The chain couples TRBV30 to TRBJ1-1; TRBD1 might be the D (6 bases). Germline V lookup: CDR1 GTSNPN, CDR2 SVGIG (reference sequence). V was cut by 1 base and J by 1 base, with 13 bases left in between. The CDR3 length is 15 residues. In DNA form, the CDR3 reads TGTGCCTGGAGTGGGCCGGGGGCAAGGAACACTGAAGCTTTCTTT. It yields the protein CAWSGPGARNTEAFF.

This clonotype came up many times. V usage is TRBV7-8 and J usage is TRBJ2-1; the D is unclear. Looked up from germline, CDR1 is SGHVS and CDR2 is FQNEAQ. This CDR3 region has 14 residues. Trimming left V 0 bases short and J 8 bases short, with 11 bases between. Here the CDR3 reads CASSLALPGHEQFF. The DNA of the CDR3 is TGTGCCAGCAGCTTAGCGCTCCCCGGGCATGAGCAGTTCTTC.

In this sample, this clonotype turned up many times. The rearrangement links TRBV7-9 to TRBJ2-3; TRBD1 or TRBD2 may be the D gene (5 bases each). V dropped 5 bases and J dropped 6 bases, with 18 bases sitting between them. The germline V gene has CDR1 SEHNR and CDR2 FQNEAQ (reference sequence). This CDR3 spans 15 amino acids. The chain's CDR3 is CASSAPGPATDTQYF. CDR3 nucleotides: TGTGCCAGCAGCGCCCCGGGACCAGCTACGGATACGCAGTATTTT. Full variable domain (missing parts from reference TRBV7-9 and TRBJ2-3): DTGVSQNPRHKITKRGQNVTFRCDPISEHNRLYWYRQTLGQGPEFLTYFQNEAQLEKSRLLSDRFSAERPKGSFSTLEIQRTEQGDSAMYLCASSAPGPATDTQYFGPGTRLTVL.

About this clonotype itself: A read error may explain this, as a much larger clone is one base away. The chain carries TRBV7-9 and TRBJ2-5, with D perhaps matching TRBD2 (5 bases). Trimming stripped 9 bases from V and 2 bases from J, with 10 bases between. Germline V gene lookup returns CDR1 SEHNR and CDR2 FQNEAQ (reference sequence). The length of the CDR3 is 12 residues. CDR3 amino acids: CASARRQETQYF. The CDR3 region has the DNA TGTGCCAGTGCCAGGAGGCAAGAGACCCAGTACTTC.

This clonotype appeared many times. V and J are TRBV3-1 and TRBJ2-2; TRBD2 matches 12 bases. Germline V gives CDR1 LGHDT, CDR2 YNNKEL (reference sequence). The CDR3 has 15 amino acids. V shed 1 base, J shed 6 bases, and the junction held 0 bases outside the gene matches. The CDR3 here is CASSQGLAGAGELFF. CDR3 DNA: TGTGCCAGCAGCCAAGGACTAGCGGGAGCCGGGGAGCTGTTTTTT.

This clonotype has at least ten counts. V and J are TRBV20-1 and TRBJ2-1, with D hard to call. V dropped 6 bases and J dropped 4 bases, with 10 bases sitting between them. The CDR3 spans 12 residues. Looked up from germline, CDR1 is DFQATT and CDR2 is SNEGSKA (reference sequence). CDR3 amino acids: CSAASRYNEQFF. In DNA, the CDR3 is TGCAGTGCCGCAAGCAGATACAATGAGCAGTTCTTC.